The next 20 T cell receptor beta chains were all read from a single sample in a study of CD8+ T cells in alopecia areata. Sequencing relied on a cDNA template that was reverse transcribed from extracted RNA. The data were produced by immunoSEQ multiplex PCR, yet TCRdb's version contains in-frame clones alone and is incomplete. In total the sample includes some 120,000 clones, none of them seen once. The source material was lesional skin. These receptors all stem from a C3H/HeJ mouse with alopecia areata. The mouse line has the MHC haplotype H2-k.

Concerning this clone: The protein recorded in TCRdb does not match the translated DNA at residue 13; the protein presented here comes from translating the DNA. Mouse names are used for the genes. With the read ending 3 residues before the CDR3 end, the germline J gene is used to fill in that end. Other DNA sequences in the same sample also yield this CDR3. The chain recombines TRBV13-3 with TRBJ1-3; 10 bases match TRBD1. In germline, CDR1 is NNHDY, CDR2 SYVADS. The CDR3 covers 16 residues. The V gene end was trimmed by 2 bases and the J gene end by 1 base; junction bases not matched to a gene: 3. This CDR3 reads CASSDGDRGSGNTLYF. CDR3 bases read: TGTGCCAGCAGTGACGGGGACAGGGGATCTGGAAATACG.

In regard to this clone: The limits of the CDR3 on the DNA are not certain, so only TCRdb's listed CDR3 is given. Gene names and germline refer to mouse. The gene calls are TRBV13-3 and TRBJ1-6; the D segment call TRBD1 is taken from the table without a DNA check. TRBJ1-6 is classed as an ORF, of uncertain function. The V gene's germline CDR1 is NNHDY and CDR2 SYVADS. A total of 12 residues make up the CDR3, ends included. The CDR3 sequence: CASSDLGDSLYF.

Notes on this clone: All gene names here are mouse names. The CDR3 end lies 4 residues beyond the end of the read and is filled in from the germline J gene. This sequence joins TRBV13-3 and TRBJ2-4; tentative D call: TRBD2 (7 bases). The CDR3 consists of 14 residues. Germline CDR1 NNHDY, CDR2 SYVADS. The CDR3 region is CASSDGGARNTLYF. The CDR3 DNA, read in part, is TGTGCCAGCAGTGATGGGGGGGCGAGGAAC.

Note on this clone: The gene names here belong to mouse. The read ends 4 residues early relative to the CDR3; the germline J gene fills the gap. The V and J genes are TRBV13-2 and TRBJ2-3, with 7 bases identical to TRBD1. With V trimmed by 3 bases and J by 2 bases, 3 bases remained unmatched. Per germline, CDR1 NNHNN and CDR2 SYGAGS (reference sequence). The length of the CDR3 is 14 residues. The sequenced CDR3 bases are TGTGCCAGCGGTGCGGGACAGAATGCAGAA. Translation: CASGAGQNAE. The CDR3 reads in full as CASGAGQNAETLYF.

A remark on this clone: Gene names are mouse gene names. The read stops 4 residues short of the end of the CDR3; the missing end is completed from the germline J gene. The rearrangement uses TRBV13-3 and TRBJ2-1, with TRBD1 matching over 8 bases. V trimming: 5 bases; J trimming: 6 bases; junction bases outside the gene matches: 4. There are 13 residues in the CDR3. Germline CDR1 NNHDY, CDR2 SYVADS. CDR3 bases read: TGTGCCAGCAGGCAGGGGGCGCGTGCT. Its translation is CASRQGARA. The entire CDR3 protein is CASRQGARAEQFF.

With regard to this clone: Gene names and germline refer to mouse. The read ends 4 residues early relative to the CDR3; the germline J gene fills the gap. V is TRBV13-1 and J is TRBJ2-7; TRBD2 matches at 11 bases. This CDR3 comprises 16 residues. Trimming at V came to 3 bases and at J to 0 bases, leaving 5 bases not matched to a gene. Germline V gene data show CDR1 as NSHNY and CDR2 as SYGAGN. CDR3: CASSGRDWGFSYEQYF. CDR3 DNA, as far as it was read: TGTGCCAGCAGTGGCCGGGACTGGGGGTTCTCCTAT.

As regards this clone: Gene names follow the mouse nomenclature. The read ends 4 residues shy of where the CDR3 ends; the end is completed using the germline J gene. V is TRBV19 and J is TRBJ2-3; D might be TRBD1 (6 bases). V shed 8 bases and J shed 0 bases, with 16 bases lying between them. The CDR3 loop spans 15 amino acids. CDR1 and CDR2 from the germline V gene are FNHDT and SITEND (reference sequence). Partial CDR3 DNA: TGTGCCAGTGCTCCCGGACAGCTTAGTGCAGAA. Residues: CASAPGQLSAE. The whole CDR3 reads CASAPGQLSAETLYF. Full variable domain (outside the CDR3, taken from reference TRBV19 and TRBJ2-3): GGIITQTPKFLIGQEGQKLTLKCQQNFNHDTMYWYRQDSGKGLRLIYYSITENDLQKGDLSEGYDASREKKSSFSLTVTSAQKNEMAVFLCASAPGQLSAETLYFGSGTRLTVL.

On this clone itself: These gene names are mouse names. The CDR3 protein is CASSAEGTGSNERLFF. The part of the CDR3 DNA that was read is TGTGCCAGCAGTGCCGAAGGGACAGGGTCCAACGAA. The chain employs TRBV13-3 and TRBJ1-4; 9 bases fit TRBD1. The read ends 4 residues early relative to the CDR3; the germline J gene fills the gap. The CDR3 covers 16 residues. CDR1 is NNHDY, CDR2 SYVADS, per germline. Unmatched junction bases numbered 5, after V lost 3 bases and J lost 2 bases.

This clone was seen a few times. The gene names here belong to mouse. The sequenced CDR3 bases are TGTGCTAGCAAACTCGGGGGGCCTAACTATGCT. This gives the protein CASKLGGPNYA. The complete CDR3 protein is CASKLGGPNYAEQFF. J is TRBJ2-1 and V is TRBV29, with D maybe TRBD2 (7 bases). The sequence runs out 4 residues before the end of the CDR3; the remainder is reconstructed from the germline J gene. Germline-derived CDR1 and CDR2 are MSHET and SYDVDS. The CDR3 totals 15 residues. V lost 7 bases to trimming and J lost 0 bases, with 13 bases between them.

This clone was observed many times. Mouse germline and gene names are used. The missing CDR3 end, 4 residues past where the read stops, is filled in from the germline J gene. The gene calls are TRBV13-3 and TRBJ2-1; TRBD2 matches 13 bases. V was pared by 1 base and J by 0 bases, with 4 bases of the junction left unmatched. This CDR3 has 18 amino acids. CDR1 is NNHDY and CDR2 is SYVADS in the germline V gene. The CDR3 sequence: CASSDTRDWGGNYAEQFF. The covered CDR3 bases are TGTGCCAGCAGTGATACCCGGGACTGGGGGGGTAACTATGCT.

Concerning this clone: Gene names refer to mouse genes. Sequencing ends 4 residues short of the CDR3 end; the germline J gene provides the rest. The chain carries TRBV1 and TRBJ2-7; 12 bases are shared with TRBD2. Germline CDR1 is NSQYPW and CDR2 is LRSPGD (reference sequence). CDR3 length: 15 amino acids. Partial CDR3 DNA: TGCACCTGCAGTGCAGCGACTGGGGGGGCTGAT. It is translated as CTCSAATGGAD. The full CDR3 is CTCSAATGGADEQYF.

Of note for this clone: Mouse names are used for the genes. The CDR3 extends 4 residues past the end of the read, so its final part is completed from the germline J gene. The chain has TRBV17 and TRBJ2-3; 11 nucleotides match TRBD2. The CDR3 totals 17 residues. Per the germline V gene, CDR1 is MNHDT and CDR2 is YYDKIL. Partial CDR3 DNA: TGTGCTAGCAGTAGAGAGGACTGGGGGGTGGGGGGAGAA. This encodes CASSREDWGVGGE. The entire CDR3 sequence reads CASSREDWGVGGETLYF.

A word on this clone: The gene names given are mouse names. The read stops 4 residues short of the end of the CDR3; the missing end is completed from the germline J gene. This chain joins TRBV13-1 and TRBJ2-4, with 7 nucleotides matching TRBD1. This CDR3 spans 13 amino acids. Germline assignment: CDR1 NSHNY and CDR2 SYGAGN. Incomplete CDR3 DNA: TGTGCCAGCAGTGAGACAGGGTTGAAC. Translated, it gives CASSETGLN. The full CDR3 protein reads CASSETGLNTLYF.

This clone has just a few counts. Germline and genes: mouse. The read gets to within 4 residues of the CDR3 end, and the germline J gene fills in the rest. This chain uses TRBV13-2 with TRBJ2-4; 8 nucleotides align to TRBD2. V lost 5 bases to trimming and J lost 0 bases; unmatched junction nucleotides: 2. In germline, CDR1 is NNHNN, CDR2 SYGAGS (reference sequence). The CDR3 covers 14 residues. Partial CDR3 DNA: TGTGCCAGCGGGGACTGGGAGAGTCAAAAC. Protein sequence: CASGDWESQN. The complete CDR3 sequence is CASGDWESQNTLYF.

Worth noting for this clone: Here the gene names and germline are mouse. The covered CDR3 bases are TGTGCCTGGAGTCTTCGACTTAACTCC. Protein product: CAWSLRLNS. The entire CDR3 protein is CAWSLRLNSDYTF. V gene TRBV31 combines with J gene TRBJ1-2; D uncertain. The CDR3 end falls 4 residues outside the read, so it is completed with the germline J gene. The germline gives CDR1 GKSSPN, CDR2 SITVG. The length of the CDR3 is 13 residues. The V gene lost 0 bases and the J gene lost 2 bases, with 7 bases spanning the gap.

This clone appeared a few times. Gene and germline names: mouse. The read terminates 4 residues ahead of where the CDR3 ends, so the germline J gene completes it. This chain connects TRBV13-3 to TRBJ2-7; perhaps TRBD1 as D (5 bases). Per the germline V gene, CDR1 is NNHDY and CDR2 is SYVADS. CDR3 length: 14 residues. CDR3 DNA, as far as it was read: TGTGCCAGCAGTGATAGGGTGACAGAAGAT. Protein sequence: CASSDRVTED. The entire CDR3 protein is CASSDRVTEDEQYF.

Comments on this clone: Gene names are mouse gene names. The read terminates 4 residues ahead of where the CDR3 ends, so the germline J gene completes it. This chain links TRBV13-2 with TRBJ2-1, with 11 bases fitting TRBD2. The V segment lost 5 bases and the J segment 0 bases; nucleotides outside the gene matches: 1. The CDR3 sequence is 15 residues long. CDR1 NNHNN and CDR2 SYGAGS come from the germline V gene (reference sequence). Partial CDR3 DNA: TGTGCCAGCGGGGGACTGGGGGATAACTATGCT. It specifies CASGGLGDNYA. The whole CDR3 is CASGGLGDNYAEQFF.

A few counts support this clone. Each gene name is a mouse one. The read falls 4 residues short of the CDR3 end, and the missing part is taken from the germline J gene. The rearrangement links TRBV13-3 to TRBJ2-7, with 7 positions matching TRBD2. V lost 4 bases to trimming and J lost 0 bases; unmatched junction nucleotides: 4. Germline CDR1 is NNHDY and CDR2 is SYVADS. This CDR3 spans 14 amino acids. This CDR3 is CASSLGVSSYEQYF. The CDR3 DNA, read in part, is TGTGCCAGCAGTCTGGGGGTCAGCTCCTAT.

This clone has just a few counts. These gene names are mouse names. The read ends 4 residues shy of where the CDR3 ends; the end is completed using the germline J gene. This chain connects TRBV13-2 to TRBJ2-3; 7 nucleotides agree with TRBD2. V dropped 1 base and J dropped 2; count of bases not matched to a gene: 4. Germline CDR1 reads NNHNN; CDR2 reads SYGAGS (reference sequence). CDR3 length equals 15 residues. The CDR3 is CASGDWGENAETLYF. CDR3 DNA, as far as it was read: TGTGCCAGCGGTGATTGGGGGGAGAATGCAGAA.

This clone was seen a handful of times. The gene names given are mouse names. The read comes to an end 4 residues before the CDR3 does, leaving the germline J gene to fill in the end. The rearrangement links TRBV13-3 to TRBJ1-4; the match to TRBD1 covers 7 bases. Germline CDR1 NNHDY, CDR2 SYVADS. The V gene end was trimmed by 3 bases and the J gene end by 4 bases; junction bases not matched to a gene: 9. This CDR3 has 16 amino acids. CDR3 loop: CASSAFRDRNNERLFF. The part of the CDR3 DNA that was read is TGTGCCAGCAGTGCCTTCCGGGACAGAAACAACGAA.